The clone carrying this TCR beta chain was found a few times. Using its own MiXCR run on the 5' RACE reads, TCRdb lists one record per CDR3 protein. The repertoire includes about 200,000 distinct CDR3 sequences, 5.5% to 7.5% of them detected once, and more than 14% sits in the top ten. This record belongs to a study of identical twins. The sample was also linked to a second study, of T cells expressing NK-cell markers. Per that study: Repertoires of TCR beta were obtained from T cells sorted as CD3+CD56+NKG2C+, CD3+CD56+NKG2C- and CD3+CD56-NKG2C+.

This clonotype originated in a woman aged 18-29 years in good health. The sample taken for sequencing was CD8+ T cells sorted from blood.

The CDR3 spells CASRPVAGNNEQFF. The CDR3 DNA sequence: TGTGCCAGCAGACCCGTAGCGGGGAATAATGAGCAGTTCTTC. V and J are TRBV6-2 or TRBV6-3 and TRBJ2-1; 8 nucleotides align to TRBD2. The CDR3 has 14 residues. Germline CDR1 MNHEY, CDR2 SVGEGT. Trimming took 6 bases from V and 7 from J; bases not matched to a gene: 8.